This T cell receptor beta chain was profiled in a study of cytotoxic CD8 clonotypes in ibrutinib-treated CLL. About 2 micrograms of genomic DNA, which was extracted from cryopreserved PBMCs, served as the material used for the TCR beta libraries. The CDR3 adds up to 9 amino acids, both ends counted. Germline V lookup: CDR1 ENHRY, CDR2 SYGVKD. TCRdb's copy holds only in-frame clones and misses some; the assay was immunoSEQ multiplex PCR. The data contain 250,000 to 350,000 clones, around 77% of them singletons. This clone was detected a few times. Given the absence of the conserved phenylalanine or tryptophan at the CDR3 end, a read error is likely. Because the CDR3's place on the DNA is in doubt, the DNA is left out and the CDR3 is given as listed by TCRdb.

The sample consisted of PBMCs, taken at disease progression, from a patient treated with ibrutinib. The sequence was obtained from a human donor with chronic lymphocytic leukemia. This chain connects TRBV10-3 to TRBJ1-2; the table's D call TRBD1 went unverified against the DNA. The CDR3 protein is CAITTGPRN.